These 30 T cell receptor beta chains were sequenced from one sample in a study of T-cell reconstitution after alpha-beta-depleted transplantation in children. Researchers prepared the TCRbeta library using unique molecular identifiers, the study reports. TCRdb re-derived calls from the PCR reads in MiXCR, one entry per CDR3 protein. The sample lists 360,000 or so distinct CDR3 sequences, 20% occurring once. This material consisted of PBMCs from the stem cell graft donor, taken from the stem cell graft. Source of these receptors: a human donor who donated a stem cell graft to a child with acute myeloid leukemia.

The genes are TRBV25-1 and TRBJ1-3, with D perhaps TRBD1 (5 bases). Germline V CDR1 and CDR2: MGHDK, SYGVNS. The V end was cut by 8 bases, the J end by 2 bases, with 7 bases between. The CDR3 spans 12 residues. In DNA, the CDR3 is TGTGCCAGCGCAGGGACTGGAAACACCATATATTTT. Translating it yields CASAGTGNTIYF.

In this sample, this clonotype turned up a few times. The V gene is TRBV29-1, the J gene TRBJ2-1, with unresolved D. Trimming shortened V by 2 bases and J by 4 bases, and 0 bases separated the two germline ends. CDR1 SQVTM and CDR2 ANQGSEA come from the germline V gene. The CDR3 has 10 amino acids. CDR3 sequence reads: CSVEYNEQFF. CDR3 in DNA: TGCAGCGTTGAATACAATGAGCAGTTCTTC.

The rearrangement links TRBV2 to TRBJ2-7; D call uncertain. The CDR3 consists of 14 residues. Germline loops: CDR1 SNHLY, CDR2 FYNNEI. V lost 7 bases to trimming and J lost 2 bases, with 15 bases between them. The CDR3 spells CASNPSGPTYEQYF. The CDR3, as DNA: TGTGCCAGCAATCCTTCCGGGCCGACCTACGAGCAGTACTTC.

This clonotype came up a few times. The chain employs TRBV28 and TRBJ2-7; 10 bases match TRBD1. J lost 2 bases, V lost 4 bases, and 8 bases had no gene match. The CDR3 contains 16 residues. Germline assignment: CDR1 MDHEN and CDR2 SYDVKM. The DNA of the CDR3 is TGTGCCAGCAGTTGGGACCCGGGACAGGGGACCTACGAGCAGTACTTC. The encoded protein is CASSWDPGQGTYEQYF.

This clonotype was seen a few times. The chain joins TRBV20-1 to TRBJ1-2; 10 bases agree with TRBD1. V gave up 6 bases and J gave up 6 bases; unmatched junction bases: 13. The V gene's germline CDR1 is DFQATT and CDR2 SNEGSKA (reference sequence). This CDR3 spans 15 amino acids. This chain's CDR3 is CSADSSGTGADGYTF. Here the CDR3 DNA reads TGCAGTGCAGATAGCTCCGGGACAGGGGCTGATGGCTACACCTTC.

This clonotype was recorded many times. The rearrangement uses TRBV15 and TRBJ2-3; D uncertain. The germline V gene encodes CDR1 LNHNV and CDR2 YYDKDF (reference sequence). The CDR3 is 15 amino acids. V lost 7 bases to trimming and J lost 0 bases, with 14 bases between them. CDR3 loop: CATKGGVSSTDTQYF. CDR3 DNA sequence: TGTGCCACCAAAGGTGGTGTTTCGAGCACAGATACGCAGTATTTT.

This chain joins TRBV7-8 and TRBJ2-1, with D unresolved. Trimming shortened V by 2 bases and J by 9 bases, and 17 bases separated the two germline ends. This CDR3 has 15 amino acids. The V gene's germline CDR1 is SGHVS and CDR2 FQNEAQ. This chain's CDR3 is CASSLRGGGSPEQFF. The CDR3 DNA reads TGTGCCAGCAGCTTAAGAGGCGGTGGTAGTCCTGAGCAGTTCTTC.

This clonotype was counted a few times. The CDR3 DNA follows: TGTGCCAGCAGCTCCCTAGGGACTACCTACAACACCGGCGAGCAGTACTTC. The encoded protein is CASSSLGTTYNTGEQYF. V gene TRBV5-6 combines with J gene TRBJ2-7, with TRBD2 matching over 7 bases. The ends lost 3 bases at V and 6 bases at J; junction bases unmatched: 18. CDR3 length: 17 residues. Germline V gene data show CDR1 as SGHDT and CDR2 as YYEEEE. The full variable domain, its missing parts supplied by reference TRBV5-6 and TRBJ2-7, is DAGVTQSPTHLIKTRGQQVTLRCSPKSGHDTVSWYQQALGQGPQFIFQYYEEEERQRGNFPDRFSGHQFPNYSSELNVNALLLGDSALYLCASSSLGTTYNTGEQYFGPGTRLTVT.

This clonotype was seen a handful of times. The rearrangement links TRBV30 to TRBJ2-2; no reliable D call. Trimming shortened V by 4 bases and J by 7 bases, and 13 bases separated the two germline ends. CDR1 is GTSNPN and CDR2 is SVGIG in the germline V gene (reference sequence). The CDR3 consists of 13 residues. The CDR3 nucleotides are TGTGCCTGGACCCGTTCAGCAGTCGGGGAGCTGTTTTTT. This codes for CAWTRSAVGELFF. The full variable domain, with the rest looked up from reference TRBV30 and TRBJ2-2, is SQTIHQWPATLVQPVGSPLSLECTVEGTSNPNLYWYRQAAGRGLQLLFYSVGIGQISSEVPQNLSASRPQDRQFILSSKKLLLSDSGFYLCAWTRSAVGELFFGEGSRLTVL.

This clonotype was seen ten or more times. This chain connects TRBV20-1 to TRBJ1-5; no reliable D call. Trimming removed 4 bases at V and 5 bases at J, with 9 bases between. The CDR3 runs to 12 residues. Germline values: CDR1 DFQATT, CDR2 SNEGSKA (reference sequence). CDR3 coding DNA: TGCAGTGCTATAATCATCGATCAGCCCCAGCATTTT. It translates to CSAIIIDQPQHF.

The chain recombines TRBV12-3 or TRBV12-4 with TRBJ2-1, with a weak D call TRBD1 (6 bases). V shed 1 base and J shed 8 bases, with 9 bases lying between them. This CDR3 has 13 amino acids. The CDR3 loop reads CASSLGAGDEQFF. CDR3 nucleotides: TGTGCCAGCAGTTTAGGGGCAGGGGATGAGCAGTTCTTC.

V is TRBV29-1 and J is TRBJ2-3, with 10 bases identical to TRBD2. The CDR3 is 13 residues long. Germline CDR1 reads SQVTM; CDR2 reads ANQGSEA. The CDR3 DNA sequence: TGCAGTTCCACTAGCGGGGCTACAGATACGCAGTATTTT. The encoded protein is CSSTSGATDTQYF.

The chain recombines TRBV5-5 with TRBJ2-3; 9 bases are shared with TRBD2. This CDR3 comprises 16 residues. V shed 6 bases and J 5 bases; nucleotides not matched to a gene: 13. Germline-derived CDR1 and CDR2 are SGHKS and YYEKEE (reference sequence). CDR3 region: CASIPEPSGRRDTQYF. In nucleotides, the CDR3 is TGTGCCAGCATCCCCGAACCCAGCGGGAGGAGAGATACGCAGTATTTT.

This clonotype showed up just a few times. V is TRBV25-1 and J is TRBJ2-1; 9 positions match TRBD2. Germline trimming cut 1 base from V and 5 bases from J; bases unmatched to any gene: 15. CDR1 and CDR2 (germline): MGHDK, SYGVNS. The CDR3 runs to 19 residues. DNA of the CDR3: TGTGCCAGCAGTGAATGGGGTAGCGGGAGTTCCTCTGGTGACAATGAGCAGTTCTTC. Translated: CASSEWGSGSSSGDNEQFF.

The CDR3 sequence is CSARIDGRTYNEQFF. The DNA of the CDR3 is TGCAGTGCTAGGATTGACGGGAGGACCTACAATGAGCAGTTCTTC. The chain employs TRBV20-1 and TRBJ2-1, with TRBD2 matching over 7 bases. Germline-derived CDR1 and CDR2 are DFQATT and SNEGSKA (reference sequence). The CDR3 is made up of 15 amino acids. V was clipped by 3 bases and J by 2 bases; unmatched bases: 7.

The CDR3 nucleotides read TGTGCCAGCAGACCGCTCAGGACCGCAGGGACCGGGGAGCTGTTTTTT. Its translation is CASRPLRTAGTGELFF. The rearrangement uses TRBV12-3 or TRBV12-4 and TRBJ2-2, with D possibly matching TRBD1 (5 bases). With 6 bases removed from V and 5 bases from J, the gap between germline ends came to 19 bases. There are 16 residues in the CDR3.

This clonotype appeared many times. The chain combines TRBV12-3 or TRBV12-4 with TRBJ2-3; 9 bases match TRBD2. There are 14 residues in the CDR3. Trimming at V came to 3 bases and at J to 3 bases, leaving 1 base not matched to a gene. CDR3 region: CASSFGLATDTQYF. CDR3 nucleotides: TGTGCCAGCAGTTTTGGACTAGCGACAGATACGCAGTATTTT.

This clonotype was recorded a few times. The chain is built from TRBV27 and TRBJ2-7; 7 bases align to TRBD2. The ends lost 2 bases at V and 0 bases at J; junction bases unmatched: 4. CDR3 length equals 15 residues. Germline V gives CDR1 MNHEY, CDR2 SMNVEV (reference sequence). CDR3 residues: CASSLAGVTSYEQYF. CDR3 DNA sequence: TGTGCCAGCAGTTTAGCGGGAGTGACCTCCTACGAGCAGTACTTC.

This clonotype was seen more than once but under ten times. The chain has TRBV5-5 and TRBJ2-2; no clear D gene. The CDR3 has 14 amino acids. The V end lost 4 bases, the J end lost 1 base, and 8 bases lay between the germline ends. Germline V gene sequence: CDR1 SGHKS, CDR2 YYEKEE (reference sequence). The DNA for the CDR3 is TGTGCCAGCAGCCGGTTGATGAACACCGGGGAGCTGTTTTTT. Translating it yields CASSRLMNTGELFF.

This clonotype came up a few times. V is TRBV12-3 or TRBV12-4 and J is TRBJ2-1; maybe TRBD1 (6 bases). This CDR3 is built from 13 residues. Trimming removed 7 bases from V and 6 bases from J, with 13 bases in between. The CDR3 loop reads CASTPSGVNEQFF. The CDR3 DNA is TGTGCCAGCACTCCTTCAGGGGTCAATGAGCAGTTCTTC.

Ten or more counts support this clonotype. The V and J genes are TRBV25-1 and TRBJ2-1; D not certain. V was clipped by 2 bases and J by 0 bases, with 5 bases between them. This CDR3 contains 14 residues. Looked up from germline, CDR1 is MGHDK and CDR2 is SYGVNS. The CDR3 DNA is TGTGCCAGCAGTGAAGCGAGCTCCTACAATGAGCAGTTCTTC. This gives the protein CASSEASSYNEQFF.

The rearrangement links TRBV7-2 to TRBJ2-1; D is perhaps TRBD2 (7 bases). Trimming cost V 1 base and J 3 bases, with 10 bases left between them. This CDR3 contains 15 residues. CDR1 and CDR2 (germline): SGHTA, FQGNSA. CDR3 amino acids: CASSLGRGGYNEQFF. CDR3 bases: TGTGCCAGCAGCTTAGGAAGGGGGGGCTACAATGAGCAGTTCTTC.

This chain links TRBV3-1 with TRBJ2-5, with 7 nucleotides matching TRBD2. The V segment lost 4 bases and the J segment 2 bases; nucleotides outside the gene matches: 13. The CDR3 totals 17 residues. Germline-derived CDR1 and CDR2 are LGHDT and YNNKEL (reference sequence). The CDR3 coding sequence is TGTGCCAGCAGCCCTTTGGCGAGCGGGACCAATCAAGAGACCCAGTACTTC. Its protein product is CASSPLASGTNQETQYF.

In its sample, this clonotype was seen many times. V gene TRBV12-3 or TRBV12-4 combines with J gene TRBJ2-1; D is perhaps TRBD1 or TRBD2 (5 bases each). Trimming left V 5 bases short and J 8 bases short, with 16 bases between. CDR3 length: 14 amino acids. CDR3 nucleotide sequence: TGTGCCAGCAGTGCAGGGAGCCGTGTAGATGAGCAGTTCTTC. Its translation: CASSAGSRVDEQFF.

V is TRBV29-1 and J is TRBJ2-3; D remains unclear. The V end was cut by 3 bases, the J end by 0 bases, with 7 bases between. This CDR3 spans 13 amino acids. In germline, CDR1 is SQVTM, CDR2 ANQGSEA. The CDR3 DNA reads TGCAGCGTTGAGCCGACGAGCACAGATACGCAGTATTTT. This sequence encodes CSVEPTSTDTQYF.

The sample holds a few counts of this clonotype. The rearrangement uses TRBV15 and TRBJ2-3; tentatively, D is TRBD1 (5 bases). CDR1 is LNHNV, CDR2 YYDKDF, per germline (reference sequence). Trimming shortened V by 0 bases and J by 2 bases, and 9 bases separated the two germline ends. This CDR3 is 15 amino acids long. CDR3 in DNA: TGTGCCACCAGCAGAGATCACAGGACCACAGATACGCAGTATTTT. Its translation is CATSRDHRTTDTQYF.

This chain links TRBV7-2 with TRBJ2-1; 9 bases are shared with TRBD2. The CDR3 loop spans 15 amino acids. V was pared by 2 bases and J by 5 bases, with 4 bases of the junction left unmatched. The germline V gene has CDR1 SGHTA and CDR2 FQGNSA. The CDR3 DNA reads TGTGCCAGCAGCTTAATGGGACTAGCACACAATGAGCAGTTCTTC. Translation: CASSLMGLAHNEQFF.

At least ten counts were recorded for this clonotype. The chain employs TRBV7-2 and TRBJ2-1; 7 nucleotides match TRBD2. CDR1 and CDR2 from the germline V gene are SGHTA and FQGNSA. J lost 4 bases, V lost 0 bases, and 15 bases had no gene match. This CDR3 region has 19 residues. CDR3 in DNA: TGTGCCAGCAGCTTAGCCCCCGGGCTAGCGGTCCTAGGATACAATGAGCAGTTCTTC. Its protein is CASSLAPGLAVLGYNEQFF.

This clonotype was seen a handful of times. The chain uses TRBV10-3 and TRBJ2-7; 8 bases agree with TRBD1. Trimming at V came to 6 bases and at J to 0 bases, leaving 10 bases not matched to a gene. The length of the CDR3 is 16 residues. Germline CDR1 is ENHRY and CDR2 is SYGVKD. CDR3 coding DNA: TGTGCCATCAGCCCTAAAGACAGGGGATCCTCCTACGAGCAGTACTTC. Protein product: CAISPKDRGSSYEQYF.

This clonotype was found a few times. The CDR3 nucleotides are TGCGCCAGCAGCGGTAGGGGCTCATCCTACAATGAGCAGTTCTTC. Encoded protein: CASSGRGSSYNEQFF. This sequence joins TRBV5-1 and TRBJ2-1, with D tentatively TRBD1 (5 bases). The CDR3 is made up of 15 amino acids. Trimming removed 4 bases from V and 1 base from J, with 12 bases in between. Germline V lookup: CDR1 SGHRS, CDR2 YFSETQ.